The entry that follows covers one TCR beta chain sequence. Its matching antigen is unknown. V shed 7 bases, J shed 0 bases, and the junction held 11 bases outside the gene matches. CDR3 length: 18 amino acids. Germline CDR1 is SNHLY and CDR2 is FYNNEI. This record belongs to a study of vaccination and CD4 T cells after COVID-19. Study in general: From HCoV-229E, HCoV-OC43, HCoV-NL63 and SARS-CoV-2, overlapping spike peptides were used to stimulate the cells.

Noted treatment: roughly 10-day PBMC culture with coronavirus spike peptide pools or control peptides (ViraFEST assay). From the unexposed donor, CD4+ T cells were collected ahead of the COVID-19 pandemic (2011-2018). At the Johns Hopkins FTIC core, DNA taken from cultured CD4+ T cells was sequenced by way of the Oncomine TCR Beta short-read assay. TCRdb reprocessed the PCR reads via MiXCR and lists one record per CDR3 protein. Among 7,000 or so distinct CDR3 sequences listed, about 41% were seen once. The rearrangement uses TRBV2 and TRBJ2-2; TRBD2 aligns across 10 bases. The sequence was obtained from a human donor in good health. Material for sequencing was CD4+ T cells from blood, cultured in vitro. The CDR3 sequence is CASTPLAGVTSNTGELFF. CDR3 sequence (DNA): TGTGCCAGCACTCCCCTAGCGGGGGTCACCTCGAACACCGGGGAGCTGTTTTTT.